The sequence of this TCR beta chain was determined in a study of shared clonotypes between healthy human individuals. Germline V gene data show CDR1 as SGHDT and CDR2 as YYEEEE. The CDR3 contains 17 residues. Germline trimming cut 5 bases from V and 3 bases from J; bases unmatched to any gene: 6. There were no recent acute infections or vaccinations among the donors, who were healthy HIV-negative adults. Every donor was a Caucasian adult from Nashville, Tennessee. This table comes from immunoSEQ multiplex PCR, and its TCRdb copy is limited to in-frame clones, with some not included. Among about 1.4 million clones listed, approximately 97% were seen once.

This receptor was taken from a man aged 30 to 45 in good health. Sequenced sample: naive CD4+ T cells sorted from blood. Subset noted: CD45RA+ positively selected. The chain joins TRBV5-6 to TRBJ2-3; 16 bases are a match to TRBD2. The chain's CDR3 is CASRGTSGRAWTDTQYF. CDR3 bases: TGTGCCAGCAGGGGGACTAGCGGGAGGGCGTGGACAGATACGCAGTATTTT.